This TCR beta chain was obtained from a study of T cell responses to AZD1222 COVID-19 vaccine. General study results and limits: All repertoire sampling was performed exclusively after the peak T cell response. Spike-specific TCR breadth and depth were elevated following two AZD1222 doses.

A note on this clone: Its antigen is unidentified.

This CDR3 spans 14 amino acids. The ends were cut back, 7 bases at V and 7 bases at J, with 17 bases in the middle. CDR1 SNHLY and CDR2 FYNNEI come from the germline V gene. Here immunoSEQ multiplex PCR was the method, and the copy in TCRdb shows in-frame clones only, minus some. The repertoire includes 100,000 to 150,000 clones, roughly 91% of them detected once, and under 1.2% sits in the top ten. The receptor was derived from an adult who received the AZD1222 COVID-19 vaccine. The sample in question was peripheral blood, obtained 28 days after the second AZD1222 dose. The chain is built from TRBV2 and TRBJ2-1; D possibly matches TRBD1 or TRBD2 (6 bases each). The CDR3 sequence is CASTGGGWRNEQFF. CDR3 sequence (DNA): TGTGCCAGCACCGGAGGGGGGTGGAGGAATGAGCAGTTCTTC. Full variable domain (rest looked up from reference TRBV2 and TRBJ2-1): EPEVTQTPSHQVTQMGQEVILRCVPISNHLYFYWYRQILGQKVEFLVSFYNNEISEKSEIFDDQFSVERPDGSNFTLKIRSTKLEDSAMYFCASTGGGWRNEQFFGPGTRLTVL.